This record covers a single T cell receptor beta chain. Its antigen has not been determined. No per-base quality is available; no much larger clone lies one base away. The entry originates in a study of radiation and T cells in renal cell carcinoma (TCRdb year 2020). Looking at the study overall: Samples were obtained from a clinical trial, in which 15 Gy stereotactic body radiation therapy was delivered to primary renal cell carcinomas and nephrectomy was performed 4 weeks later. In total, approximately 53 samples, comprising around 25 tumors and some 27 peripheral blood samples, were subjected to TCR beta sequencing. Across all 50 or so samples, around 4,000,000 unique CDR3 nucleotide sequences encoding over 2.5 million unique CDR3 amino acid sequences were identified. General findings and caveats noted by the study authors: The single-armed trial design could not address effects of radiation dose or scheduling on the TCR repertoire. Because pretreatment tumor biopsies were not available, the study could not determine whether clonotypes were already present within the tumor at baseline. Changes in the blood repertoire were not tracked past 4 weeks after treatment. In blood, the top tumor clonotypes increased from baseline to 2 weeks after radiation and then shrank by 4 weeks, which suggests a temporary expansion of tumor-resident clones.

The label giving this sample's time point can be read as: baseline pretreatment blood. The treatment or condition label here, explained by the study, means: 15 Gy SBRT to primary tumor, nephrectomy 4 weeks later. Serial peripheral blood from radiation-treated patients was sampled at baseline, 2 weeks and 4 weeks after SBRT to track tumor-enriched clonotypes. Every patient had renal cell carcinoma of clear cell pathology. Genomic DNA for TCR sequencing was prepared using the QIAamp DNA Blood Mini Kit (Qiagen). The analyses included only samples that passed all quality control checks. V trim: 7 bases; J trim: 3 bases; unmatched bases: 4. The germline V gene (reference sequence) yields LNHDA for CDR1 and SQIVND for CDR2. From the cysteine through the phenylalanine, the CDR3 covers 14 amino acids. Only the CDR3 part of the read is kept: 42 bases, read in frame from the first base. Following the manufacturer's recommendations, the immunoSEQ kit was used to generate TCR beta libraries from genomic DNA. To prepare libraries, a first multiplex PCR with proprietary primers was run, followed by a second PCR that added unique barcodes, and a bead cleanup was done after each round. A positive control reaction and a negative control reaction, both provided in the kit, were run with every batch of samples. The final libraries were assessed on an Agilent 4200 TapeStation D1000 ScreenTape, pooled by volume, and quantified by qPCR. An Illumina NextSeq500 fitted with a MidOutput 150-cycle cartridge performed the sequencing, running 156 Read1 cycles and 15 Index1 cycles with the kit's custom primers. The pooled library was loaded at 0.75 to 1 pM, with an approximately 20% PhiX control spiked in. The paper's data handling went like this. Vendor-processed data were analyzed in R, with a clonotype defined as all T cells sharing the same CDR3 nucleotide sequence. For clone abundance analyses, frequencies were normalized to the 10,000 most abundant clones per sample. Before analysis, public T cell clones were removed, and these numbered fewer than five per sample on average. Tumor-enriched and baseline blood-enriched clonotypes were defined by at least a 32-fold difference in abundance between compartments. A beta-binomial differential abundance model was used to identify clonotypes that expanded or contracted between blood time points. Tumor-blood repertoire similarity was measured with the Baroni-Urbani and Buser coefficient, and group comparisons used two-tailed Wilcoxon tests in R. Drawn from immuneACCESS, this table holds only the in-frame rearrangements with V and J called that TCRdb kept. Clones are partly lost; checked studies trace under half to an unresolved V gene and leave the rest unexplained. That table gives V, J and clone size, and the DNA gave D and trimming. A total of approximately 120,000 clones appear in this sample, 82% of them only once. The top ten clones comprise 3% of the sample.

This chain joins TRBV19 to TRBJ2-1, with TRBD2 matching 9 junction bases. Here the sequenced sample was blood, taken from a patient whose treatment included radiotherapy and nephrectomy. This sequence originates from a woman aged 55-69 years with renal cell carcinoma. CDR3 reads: CASKAGGYYNEQFF. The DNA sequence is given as TGTGCCAGTAAGGCGGGAGGGTACTACAATGAGCAGTTCTTC.